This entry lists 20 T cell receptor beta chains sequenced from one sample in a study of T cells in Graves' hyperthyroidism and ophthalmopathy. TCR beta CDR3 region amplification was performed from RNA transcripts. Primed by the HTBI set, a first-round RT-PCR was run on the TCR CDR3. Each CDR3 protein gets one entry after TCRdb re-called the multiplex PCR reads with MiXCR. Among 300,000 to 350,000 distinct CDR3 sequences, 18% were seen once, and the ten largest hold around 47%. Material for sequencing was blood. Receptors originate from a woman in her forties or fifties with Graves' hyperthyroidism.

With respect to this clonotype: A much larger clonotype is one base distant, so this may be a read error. In nucleotides, the CDR3 is TGTGCCAGCAGTCCCCAGCCTACCCATAACTATGGCCACACCTTC. The encoded protein is CASSPQPTHNYGHTF. This chain connects TRBV27 to TRBJ1-2; D ambiguous. Germline CDR1 MNHEY, CDR2 SMNVEV (reference sequence). There are 15 residues in the CDR3.

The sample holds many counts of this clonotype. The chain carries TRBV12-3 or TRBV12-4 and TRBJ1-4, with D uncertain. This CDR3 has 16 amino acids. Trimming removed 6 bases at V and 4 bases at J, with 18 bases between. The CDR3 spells CASSPGARRLNEKLFF. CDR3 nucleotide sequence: TGTGCCAGCAGCCCCGGAGCGAGGCGGCTTAATGAAAAACTGTTTTTT.

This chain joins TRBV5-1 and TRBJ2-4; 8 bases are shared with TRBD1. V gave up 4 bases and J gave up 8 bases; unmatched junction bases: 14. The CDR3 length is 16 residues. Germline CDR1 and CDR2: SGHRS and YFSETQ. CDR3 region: CASSTRTGMSGDIQYF. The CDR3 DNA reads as TGCGCCAGCAGCACCCGGACAGGGATGAGTGGAGACATTCAGTACTTC. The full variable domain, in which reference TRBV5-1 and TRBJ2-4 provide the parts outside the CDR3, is KAGVTQTPRYLIKTRGQQVTLSCSPISGHRSVSWYQQTPGQGLQFLFEYFSETQRNKGNFPGRFSGRQFSNSRSEMNVSTLELGDSALYLCASSTRTGMSGDIQYFGAGTRLSVL.

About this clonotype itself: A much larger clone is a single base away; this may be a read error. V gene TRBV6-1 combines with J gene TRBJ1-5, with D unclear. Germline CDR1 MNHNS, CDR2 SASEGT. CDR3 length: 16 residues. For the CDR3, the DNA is TGTGCCAGCAGTGAAGCCCCAGGCAGGAGCAATCAGCCCCGGCATTTT. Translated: CASSEAPGRSNQPRHF.

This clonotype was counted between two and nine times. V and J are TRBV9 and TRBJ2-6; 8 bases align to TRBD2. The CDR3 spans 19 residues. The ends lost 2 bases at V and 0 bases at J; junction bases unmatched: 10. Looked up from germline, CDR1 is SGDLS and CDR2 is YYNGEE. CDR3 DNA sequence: TGTGCCAGCAGCGTCCTAGCGGGCTTAGCCTACTCTGGGGCCAACGTCCTGACTTTC. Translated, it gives CASSVLAGLAYSGANVLTF.

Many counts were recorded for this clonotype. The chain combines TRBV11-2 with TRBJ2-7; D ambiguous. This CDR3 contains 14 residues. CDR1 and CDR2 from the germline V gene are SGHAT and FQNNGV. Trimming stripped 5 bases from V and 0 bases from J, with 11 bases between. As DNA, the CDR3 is TGTGCCAGCAGCCCCGACTTGAGCTCCTACGAGCAGTACGTC. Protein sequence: CASSPDLSSYEQYV.

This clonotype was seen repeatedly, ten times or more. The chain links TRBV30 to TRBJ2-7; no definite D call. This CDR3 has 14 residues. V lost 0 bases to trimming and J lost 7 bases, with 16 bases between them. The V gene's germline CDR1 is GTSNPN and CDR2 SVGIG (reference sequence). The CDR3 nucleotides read TGTGCCTGGAGTGTAATTGGGGTCAGCTCTGAGCAGTACTTC. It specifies CAWSVIGVSSEQYF.

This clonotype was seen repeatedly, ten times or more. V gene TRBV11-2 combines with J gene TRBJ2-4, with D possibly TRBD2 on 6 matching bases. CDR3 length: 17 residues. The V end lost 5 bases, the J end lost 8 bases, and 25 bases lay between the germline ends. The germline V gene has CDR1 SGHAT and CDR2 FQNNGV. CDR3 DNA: TGTGCCAGCAGCCCCGGGCGGACGGGGCTAGCGAAATACATTCAGTACTTC. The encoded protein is CASSPGRTGLAKYIQYF.

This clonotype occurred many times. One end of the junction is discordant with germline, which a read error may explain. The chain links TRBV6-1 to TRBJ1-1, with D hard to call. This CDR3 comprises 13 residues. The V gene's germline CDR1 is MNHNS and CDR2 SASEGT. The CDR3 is CASRELWNTEAFF. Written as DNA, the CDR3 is TGTGCCAGCCGTGAGCTTTGGAACACTGAAGCTTTCTTT.

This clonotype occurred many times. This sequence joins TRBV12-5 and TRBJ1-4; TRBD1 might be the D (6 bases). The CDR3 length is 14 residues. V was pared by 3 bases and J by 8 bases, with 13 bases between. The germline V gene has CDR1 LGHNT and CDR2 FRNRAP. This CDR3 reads CASGLGQFKEKLFF. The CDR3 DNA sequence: TGTGCTAGTGGTTTAGGACAGTTTAAAGAAAAACTGTTTTTT.

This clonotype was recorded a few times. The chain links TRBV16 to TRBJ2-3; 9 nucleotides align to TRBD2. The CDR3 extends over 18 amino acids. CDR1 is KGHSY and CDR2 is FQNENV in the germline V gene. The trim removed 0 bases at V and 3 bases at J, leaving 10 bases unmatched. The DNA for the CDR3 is TGTGCCAGCAGCCAATCGTATGTGCCTAGCGGGATAACAGATACGCAGTATTTT. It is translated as CASSQSYVPSGITDTQYF.

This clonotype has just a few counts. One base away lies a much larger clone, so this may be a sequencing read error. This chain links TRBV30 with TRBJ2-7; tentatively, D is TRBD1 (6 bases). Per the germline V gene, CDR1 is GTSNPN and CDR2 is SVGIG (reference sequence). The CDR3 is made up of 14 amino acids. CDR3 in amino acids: CACAVGTLSYEQCF. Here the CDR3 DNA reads TGTGCCTGCGCGGTCGGGACACTCTCCTACGAGCAGTGCTTC.

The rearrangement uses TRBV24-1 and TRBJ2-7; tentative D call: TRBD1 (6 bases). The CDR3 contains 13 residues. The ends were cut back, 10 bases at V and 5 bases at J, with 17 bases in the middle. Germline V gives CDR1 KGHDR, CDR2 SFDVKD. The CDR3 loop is CATARGSRDEQYF. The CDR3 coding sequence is TGTGCCACGGCAAGGGGGAGCAGAGACGAGCAGTACTTC.

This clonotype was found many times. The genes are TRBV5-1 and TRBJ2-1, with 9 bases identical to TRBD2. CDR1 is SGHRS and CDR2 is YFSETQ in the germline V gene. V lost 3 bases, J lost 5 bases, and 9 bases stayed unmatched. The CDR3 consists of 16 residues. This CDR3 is CASSWGGTSYHNEQFF. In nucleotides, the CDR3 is TGCGCCAGCAGCTGGGGCGGGACTAGCTACCACAATGAGCAGTTCTTC.

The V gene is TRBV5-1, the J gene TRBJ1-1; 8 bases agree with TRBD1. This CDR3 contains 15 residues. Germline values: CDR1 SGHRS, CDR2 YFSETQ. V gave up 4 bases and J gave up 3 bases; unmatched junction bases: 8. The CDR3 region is CASSPGGTGYTEAFF. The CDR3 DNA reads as TGCGCCAGCAGCCCCGGAGGGACAGGATACACTGAAGCTTTCTTT.

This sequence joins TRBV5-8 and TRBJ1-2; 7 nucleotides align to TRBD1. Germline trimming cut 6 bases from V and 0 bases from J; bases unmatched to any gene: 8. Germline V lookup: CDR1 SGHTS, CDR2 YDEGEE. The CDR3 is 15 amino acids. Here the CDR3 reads CASTAGQRTNYGYTF. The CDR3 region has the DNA TGTGCCAGCACGGCGGGACAGAGAACTAACTATGGCTACACCTTC.

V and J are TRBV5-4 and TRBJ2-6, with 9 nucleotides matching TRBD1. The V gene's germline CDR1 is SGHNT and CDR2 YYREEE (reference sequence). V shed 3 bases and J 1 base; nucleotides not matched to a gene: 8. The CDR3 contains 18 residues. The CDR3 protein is CASSWATGGSSGANVLTF. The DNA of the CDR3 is TGTGCCAGCAGCTGGGCGACAGGGGGATCTTCTGGGGCCAACGTCCTGACTTTC. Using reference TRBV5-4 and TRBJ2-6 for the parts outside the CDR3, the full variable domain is ETGVTQSPTHLIKTRGQQVTLRCSSQSGHNTVSWYQQALGQGPQFIFQYYREEENGRGNFPPRFSGLQFPNYSSELNVNALELDDSALYLCASSWATGGSSGANVLTFGAGSRLTVL.

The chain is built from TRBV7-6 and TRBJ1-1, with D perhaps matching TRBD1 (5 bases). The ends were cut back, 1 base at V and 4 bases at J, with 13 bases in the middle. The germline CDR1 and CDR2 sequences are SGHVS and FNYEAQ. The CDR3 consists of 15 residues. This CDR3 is CASSLGGGGGTEAFF. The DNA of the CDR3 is TGTGCCAGCAGCTTAGGGGGGGGGGGTGGCACTGAAGCTTTCTTT.

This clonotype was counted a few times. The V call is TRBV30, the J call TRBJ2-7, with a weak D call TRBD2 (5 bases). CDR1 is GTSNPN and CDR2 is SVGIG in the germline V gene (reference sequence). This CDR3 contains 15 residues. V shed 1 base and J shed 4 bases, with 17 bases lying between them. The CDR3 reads CAWSGGSSLFYEQYF. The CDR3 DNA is TGTGCCTGGAGTGGCGGTTCTAGCCTTTTTTACGAGCAGTACTTC.

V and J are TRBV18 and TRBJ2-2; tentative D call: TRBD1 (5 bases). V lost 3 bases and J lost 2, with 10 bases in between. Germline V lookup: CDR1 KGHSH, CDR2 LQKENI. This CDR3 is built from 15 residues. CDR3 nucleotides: TGTGCCAGCTCACCGGACACCGAAAACACCGGGGAGCTGTTTTTT. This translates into CASSPDTENTGELFF.